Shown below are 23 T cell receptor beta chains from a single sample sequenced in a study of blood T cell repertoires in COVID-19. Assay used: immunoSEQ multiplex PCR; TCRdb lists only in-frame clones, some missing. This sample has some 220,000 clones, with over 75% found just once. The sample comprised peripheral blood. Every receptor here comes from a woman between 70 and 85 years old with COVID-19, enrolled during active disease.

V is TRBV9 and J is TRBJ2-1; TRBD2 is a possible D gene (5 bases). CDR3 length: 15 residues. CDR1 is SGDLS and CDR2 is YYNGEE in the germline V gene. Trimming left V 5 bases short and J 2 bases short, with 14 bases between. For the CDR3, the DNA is TGTGCCAGCAGTACGGGGTTTAACCCCTACAATGAGCAGTTCTTC. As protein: CASSTGFNPYNEQFF.

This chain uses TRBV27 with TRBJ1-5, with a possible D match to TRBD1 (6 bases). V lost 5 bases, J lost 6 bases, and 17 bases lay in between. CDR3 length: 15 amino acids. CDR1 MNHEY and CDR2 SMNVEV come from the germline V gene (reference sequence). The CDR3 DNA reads TGTGCCAGCAGTGGTTCGGGGGGCCTAGGTCAGCCCCAGCATTTT. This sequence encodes CASSGSGGLGQPQHF.

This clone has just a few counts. CDR3 DNA: TGTGCCAGCAGCCCGGGACAGACTAACACCGGGGAGCTGTTTTTT. It is translated as CASSPGQTNTGELFF. V and J are TRBV27 and TRBJ2-2, with 7 bases fitting TRBD1. V lost 6 bases and J lost 2; bases outside the gene matches: 6. The CDR3 sequence is 15 residues long. Germline lookup yields CDR1 MNHEY and CDR2 SMNVEV (reference sequence).

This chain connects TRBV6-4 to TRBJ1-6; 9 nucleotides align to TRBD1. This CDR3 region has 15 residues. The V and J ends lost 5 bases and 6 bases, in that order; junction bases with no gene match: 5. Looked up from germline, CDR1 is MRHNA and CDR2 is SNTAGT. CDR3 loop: CASSIDRGANSPLHF. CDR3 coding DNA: TGTGCCAGCAGTATCGACAGGGGGGCTAATTCACCCCTCCACTTT.

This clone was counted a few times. In nucleotides, the CDR3 is TGTGCCAGCCGTGGGACAGTCAATCAGCCCCAGCATTTT. This encodes CASRGTVNQPQHF. The genes are TRBV25-1 and TRBJ1-5; TRBD1 aligns across 7 bases. After removal of 8 bases from V and 3 bases from J, the junction contained 4 bases not matched to a gene. The CDR3 extends over 13 amino acids. CDR1 is MGHDK, CDR2 SYGVNS, per germline.

The DNA for the CDR3 is TGTGCCAGCAGTTACCTCGGGACTAGCGGCCCCTTTGTAGAGCAGTTCTTC. Its translation is CASSYLGTSGPFVEQFF. The V and J genes are TRBV6-8 and TRBJ2-1; 11 bases fit TRBD2. V shed 2 bases, J shed 10 bases, and the junction held 13 bases outside the gene matches. CDR1 is MNHGY and CDR2 is SAAAGT in the germline V gene. The CDR3 spans 17 residues.

CDR3 DNA sequence: TGTGCCAGCAGCCCCAGGGGAACCGACACCGGGGAGCTGTTTTTT. Encoded protein: CASSPRGTDTGELFF. V and J are TRBV6-2 or TRBV6-3 and TRBJ2-2; a weak D match, TRBD1 (6 bases). The CDR3 is made up of 15 amino acids. V lost 6 bases to trimming and J lost 3 bases, with 14 bases between them. Germline values: CDR1 MNHEY, CDR2 SVGEGT.

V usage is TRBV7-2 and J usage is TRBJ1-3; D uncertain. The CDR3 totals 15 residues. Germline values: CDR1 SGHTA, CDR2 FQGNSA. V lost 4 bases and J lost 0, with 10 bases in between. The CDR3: CASSSQWASGNTIYF. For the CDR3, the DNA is TGTGCCAGCAGCTCTCAGTGGGCCTCTGGAAACACCATATATTTT.

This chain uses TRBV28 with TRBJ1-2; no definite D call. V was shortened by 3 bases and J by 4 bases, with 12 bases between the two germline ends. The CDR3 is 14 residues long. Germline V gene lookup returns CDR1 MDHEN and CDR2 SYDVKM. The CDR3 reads CASSLWQSSYGYTF. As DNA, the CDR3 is TGTGCCAGCAGTTTGTGGCAGTCCAGCTATGGCTACACCTTC.

CDR3 in DNA: TGCGCCAGCAGCTCCGGAGAATCTGGGGCCAACGTCCTGACTTTC. This encodes CASSSGESGANVLTF. V gene TRBV5-1 combines with J gene TRBJ2-6; D is uncertain. V was shortened by 3 bases and J by 1 base, with 8 bases between the two germline ends. CDR3 length: 15 amino acids. Per the germline V gene, CDR1 is SGHRS and CDR2 is YFSETQ.

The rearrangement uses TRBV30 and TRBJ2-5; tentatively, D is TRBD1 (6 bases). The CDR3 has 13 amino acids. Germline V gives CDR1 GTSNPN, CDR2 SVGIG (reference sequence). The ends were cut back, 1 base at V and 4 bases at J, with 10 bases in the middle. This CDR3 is CAWSDRAGETQYF. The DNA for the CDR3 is TGTGCCTGGAGTGACAGGGCTGGAGAGACCCAGTACTTC.

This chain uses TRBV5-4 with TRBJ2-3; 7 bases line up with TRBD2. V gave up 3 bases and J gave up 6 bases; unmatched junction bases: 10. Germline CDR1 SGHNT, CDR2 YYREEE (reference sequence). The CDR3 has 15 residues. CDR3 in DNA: TGTGCCAGCAGCTCCGGGTGGATGGGAGGGGATACGCAGTATTTT. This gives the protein CASSSGWMGGDTQYF.

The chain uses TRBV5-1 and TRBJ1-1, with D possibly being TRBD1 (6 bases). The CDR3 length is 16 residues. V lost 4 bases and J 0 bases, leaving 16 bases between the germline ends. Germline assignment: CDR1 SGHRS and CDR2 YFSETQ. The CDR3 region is CASSNFGTNLNTEAFF. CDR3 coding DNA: TGCGCCAGCAGCAACTTTGGGACAAACTTGAACACTGAAGCTTTCTTT.

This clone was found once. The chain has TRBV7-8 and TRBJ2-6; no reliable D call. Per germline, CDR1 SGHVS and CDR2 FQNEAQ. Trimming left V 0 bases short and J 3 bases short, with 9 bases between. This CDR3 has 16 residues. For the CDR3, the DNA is TGTGCCAGCAGCTTAGCTCGTTCAGGTGGGGCCAACGTCCTGACTTTC. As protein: CASSLARSGGANVLTF.

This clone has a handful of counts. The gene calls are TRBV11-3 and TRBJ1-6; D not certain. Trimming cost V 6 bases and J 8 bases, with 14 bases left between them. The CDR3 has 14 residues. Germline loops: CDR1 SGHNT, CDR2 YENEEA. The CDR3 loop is CASSPLTGDSPLHF. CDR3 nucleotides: TGTGCCAGCAGTCCCCTGACCGGGGATTCACCCCTCCACTTT.

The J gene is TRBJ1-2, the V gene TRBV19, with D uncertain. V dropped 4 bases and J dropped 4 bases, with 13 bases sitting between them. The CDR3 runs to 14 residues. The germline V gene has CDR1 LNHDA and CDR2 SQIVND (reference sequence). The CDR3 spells CASSTLTETYGYTF. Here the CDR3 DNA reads TGTGCCAGTAGTACTCTAACAGAAACCTATGGCTACACCTTC.

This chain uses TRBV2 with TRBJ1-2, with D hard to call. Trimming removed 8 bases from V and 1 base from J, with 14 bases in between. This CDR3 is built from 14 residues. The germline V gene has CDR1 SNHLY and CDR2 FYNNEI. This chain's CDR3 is CASAIELGNYGYTF. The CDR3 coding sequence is TGTGCCAGCGCGATAGAACTCGGTAACTATGGCTACACCTTC.

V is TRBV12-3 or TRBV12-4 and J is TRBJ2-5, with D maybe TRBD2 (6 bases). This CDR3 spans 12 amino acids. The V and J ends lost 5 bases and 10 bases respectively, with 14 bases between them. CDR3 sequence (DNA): TGTGCCAGCAGTCCGGGACTCCCCTACCAGTACTTC. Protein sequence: CASSPGLPYQYF.

The DNA of the CDR3 is TGTGCCAGCAGCTTACCGGGACAGGGAGAAGGCTACACCTTC. It is translated as CASSLPGQGEGYTF. The chain carries TRBV11-3 and TRBJ1-2, with TRBD1 matching over 9 bases. The junction had 6 bases not matched to a gene; V was cut back by 2 bases and J by 8 bases. From germline, CDR1 is SGHNT and CDR2 YENEEA. The CDR3 covers 14 residues.

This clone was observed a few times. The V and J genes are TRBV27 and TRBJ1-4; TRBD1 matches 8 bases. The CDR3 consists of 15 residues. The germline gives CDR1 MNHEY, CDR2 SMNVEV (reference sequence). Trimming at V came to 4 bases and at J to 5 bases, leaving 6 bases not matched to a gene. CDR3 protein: CASSSRQGWNEKLFF. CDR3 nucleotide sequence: TGTGCCAGCAGTTCCCGACAGGGGTGGAATGAAAAACTGTTTTTT.

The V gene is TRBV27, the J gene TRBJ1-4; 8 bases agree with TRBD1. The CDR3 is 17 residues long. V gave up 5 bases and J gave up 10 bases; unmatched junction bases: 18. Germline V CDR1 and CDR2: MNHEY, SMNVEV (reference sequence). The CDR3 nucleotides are TGTGCCAGCAGTCCGGGGTCCTGGGACAGGTGGCCTGCAAAACTGTTTTTT. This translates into CASSPGSWDRWPAKLFF.

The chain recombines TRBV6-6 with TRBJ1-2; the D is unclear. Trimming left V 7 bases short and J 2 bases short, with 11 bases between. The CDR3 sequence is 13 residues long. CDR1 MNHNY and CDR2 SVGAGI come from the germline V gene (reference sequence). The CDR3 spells CASTPDKNYGYTF. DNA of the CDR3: TGTGCCAGCACCCCTGACAAGAACTATGGCTACACCTTC.

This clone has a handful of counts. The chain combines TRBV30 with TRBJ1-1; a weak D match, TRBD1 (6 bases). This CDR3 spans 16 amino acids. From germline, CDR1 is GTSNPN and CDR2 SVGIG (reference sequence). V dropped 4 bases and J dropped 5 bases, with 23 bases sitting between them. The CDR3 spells CAWTWGKGVLVTEAFF. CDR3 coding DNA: TGTGCCTGGACCTGGGGAAAGGGGGTACTGGTTACTGAAGCTTTCTTT.